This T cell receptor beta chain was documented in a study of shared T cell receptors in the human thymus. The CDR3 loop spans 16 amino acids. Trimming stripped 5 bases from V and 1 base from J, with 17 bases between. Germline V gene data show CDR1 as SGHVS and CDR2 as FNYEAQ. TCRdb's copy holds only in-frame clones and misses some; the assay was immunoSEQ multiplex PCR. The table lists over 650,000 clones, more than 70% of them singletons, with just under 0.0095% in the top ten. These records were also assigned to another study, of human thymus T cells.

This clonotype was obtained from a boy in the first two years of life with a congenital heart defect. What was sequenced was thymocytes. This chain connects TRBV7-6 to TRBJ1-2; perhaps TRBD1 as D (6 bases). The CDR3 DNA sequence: TGTGCCAGCAGCCACGAACAGGGACCTTTTAACTATGGCTACACCTTC. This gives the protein CASSHEQGPFNYGYTF.